This entry lists 28 T cell receptor beta chains sequenced from one sample in a study of cytomegalovirus exposure and HLA in healthy donors. The primer mix had 60 Vbeta and 13 Jbeta primers. The table came from immunoSEQ multiplex PCR; TCRdb's copy has only in-frame clones and leaves some out. The sample lists about 100,000 clones; roughly 78% were seen once. Specimen: PBMCs. The receptors here all came from a man aged 30 to 39 in good health and CMV-seronegative.

This clone came up a few times. The V and J genes are TRBV28 and TRBJ2-1; 10 bases are a match to TRBD1. This CDR3 is built from 15 residues. Germline V CDR1 and CDR2: MDHEN, SYDVKM. V trimming: 7 bases; J trimming: 7 bases; junction bases outside the gene matches: 10. CDR3 amino acids: CASTWGTGANNEQFF. The CDR3 DNA reads as TGTGCCAGCACCTGGGGGACAGGGGCCAATAATGAGCAGTTCTTC.

V gene TRBV2 combines with J gene TRBJ2-2; D not resolved. The CDR3 runs 14 residues. The germline V gene encodes CDR1 SNHLY and CDR2 FYNNEI. Deletions cut 7 bases from V and 2 bases from J, with 11 bases between. The CDR3 DNA follows: TGTGCCAGCATATCGAGAGCAAACACCGGGGAGCTGTTTTTT. This gives the protein CASISRANTGELFF.

The V call is TRBV7-3, the J call TRBJ2-1; 8 bases are shared with TRBD2. Germline V gene lookup returns CDR1 SGHTA and CDR2 FQGTGA. The junction had 11 bases not matched to a gene; V was cut back by 2 bases and J by 8 bases. The CDR3 contains 16 residues. CDR3 residues: CASSLEPGTSSDEQFF. The CDR3 coding sequence is TGTGCCAGCAGCTTAGAACCCGGGACTAGTTCCGATGAGCAGTTCTTC.

The gene calls are TRBV28 and TRBJ2-7, with TRBD2 as a possible D gene (6 bases). V dropped 5 bases and J dropped 6 bases, with 14 bases sitting between them. The CDR3 is made up of 13 amino acids. Germline V gives CDR1 MDHEN, CDR2 SYDVKM. As DNA, the CDR3 is TGTGCCAGCAGTCCCGGGACTTATGGCGAGCAGTACTTC. As protein: CASSPGTYGEQYF.

This sequence joins TRBV7-2 and TRBJ1-2, with 10 bases fitting TRBD1. The CDR3 has 14 residues. Losses at the gene ends were 5 bases for V and 5 bases for J; bases not matched to a gene: 5. Germline CDR1 and CDR2: SGHTA and FQGNSA. In nucleotides, the CDR3 is TGTGCCAGCAGCCGGGGACAGGGGACATATGGCTACACCTTC. Protein: CASSRGQGTYGYTF.

This chain connects TRBV5-6 to TRBJ2-3; 12 bases are a match to TRBD2. This CDR3 is built from 15 residues. Trimming cost V 1 base and J 6 bases; bases outside gene matches: 3. Germline V gives CDR1 SGHDT, CDR2 YYEEEE. Written as DNA, the CDR3 is TGTGCCAGCAGCTTGCTCCTAGCGGGGGGGGATACGCAGTATTTT. It is translated as CASSLLLAGGDTQYF.

This chain's CDR3 is CSVEGAGGKDTQYF. CDR3 DNA: TGCAGCGTTGAAGGGGCAGGGGGCAAAGATACGCAGTATTTT. This chain uses TRBV29-1 with TRBJ2-3; 8 bases are a match to TRBD1. The J segment lost 5 bases and the V segment lost 1 base, leaving 5 bases of the junction unmatched. The CDR3 loop spans 14 amino acids. The germline V gene encodes CDR1 SQVTM and CDR2 ANQGSEA.

J is TRBJ2-3 and V is TRBV7-3; 7 bases align to TRBD1. The V and J ends lost 6 bases and 4 bases, in that order; junction bases with no gene match: 7. Germline CDR1 reads SGHTA; CDR2 reads FQGTGA. The CDR3 totals 14 residues. The CDR3: CASRGGPASDTQYF. The DNA of the CDR3 is TGTGCCAGCAGAGGGGGCCCAGCATCAGATACGCAGTATTTT.

The DNA of the CDR3 is TGTGCCAGCAGCTCCCCGGGACTTAGGAACACTGAAGCTTTCTTT. It yields the protein CASSSPGLRNTEAFF. This chain connects TRBV28 to TRBJ1-1, with D perhaps TRBD1 (5 bases). The V end lost 6 bases, the J end lost 1 base, and 15 bases lay between the germline ends. CDR1 and CDR2 (germline): MDHEN, SYDVKM. The CDR3 spans 15 residues.

J is TRBJ1-1 and V is TRBV6-1; D gene unclear. V lost 2 bases, J lost 8 bases, and 9 bases lay in between. The germline gives CDR1 MNHNS, CDR2 SASEGT. The CDR3 is made up of 12 amino acids. CDR3 coding DNA: TGTGCCAGCAGTGAATCGACACCCGAAGCTTTCTTT. Its protein is CASSESTPEAFF.

This sequence joins TRBV29-1 and TRBJ2-3; 7 nucleotides agree with TRBD1. CDR1 is SQVTM and CDR2 is ANQGSEA in the germline V gene. The V segment lost 6 bases and the J segment 3 bases; nucleotides outside the gene matches: 12. CDR3 length: 15 amino acids. In DNA, the CDR3 is TGCAGCGTCGCCCCAGACAGGGCGAGGACAGATACGCAGTATTTT. Protein sequence: CSVAPDRARTDTQYF.

The genes are TRBV5-1 and TRBJ2-3, with 9 nucleotides matching TRBD1. The length of the CDR3 is 15 residues. Per germline, CDR1 SGHRS and CDR2 YFSETQ. With V trimmed by 4 bases and J by 0 bases, 3 bases remained unmatched. The CDR3 sequence is CASSPQGASTDTQYF. In DNA, the CDR3 is TGCGCCAGCAGCCCACAGGGGGCTAGCACAGATACGCAGTATTTT.

V and J are TRBV10-1 and TRBJ2-1; no reliable D call. The V end lost 4 bases, the J end lost 6 bases, and 4 bases lay between the germline ends. CDR1 and CDR2 (germline): WNHNN, SYGVQD (reference sequence). The CDR3 sequence is 11 residues long. This CDR3 reads CASSASNEQFF. The CDR3 nucleotides are TGCGCCAGCAGTGCATCCAATGAGCAGTTCTTC.

The rearrangement uses TRBV29-1 and TRBJ2-7, with D maybe TRBD2 (5 bases). The CDR3 consists of 12 residues. The germline gives CDR1 SQVTM, CDR2 ANQGSEA. V shed 8 bases and J shed 2 bases, with 13 bases lying between them. In DNA form, the CDR3 reads TGCAGCATCAGGTGGGGAGCCTACGAGCAGTACTTC. It encodes CSIRWGAYEQYF.

The chain couples TRBV5-8 to TRBJ2-5, with TRBD2 identical over 9 bases. Germline V gene sequence: CDR1 SGHTS, CDR2 YDEGEE. Trimming removed 0 bases from V and 1 base from J; junction bases left unmatched: 7. This CDR3 is 17 amino acids long. The CDR3 reads CASSLGPAGGVQETQYF. The CDR3, as DNA: TGTGCCAGCAGCTTGGGACCAGCGGGAGGAGTCCAAGAGACCCAGTACTTC.

The rearrangement uses TRBV5-1 and TRBJ2-7; 9 bases align to TRBD2. J lost 4 bases, V lost 7 bases, and 9 bases had no gene match. The CDR3 consists of 14 residues. CDR1 SGHRS and CDR2 YFSETQ come from the germline V gene. The CDR3 protein is CASAGGYPLYEQYF. The CDR3 DNA reads as TGCGCCAGCGCGGGGGGGTACCCCCTGTACGAGCAGTACTTC.

There are a few counts of this clone. The chain uses TRBV12-5 and TRBJ1-5; D is unresolved. This CDR3 has 12 amino acids. V lost 3 bases and J 7 bases, leaving 7 bases between the germline ends. CDR1 and CDR2 (germline): LGHNT, FRNRAP. The DNA of the CDR3 is TGTGCTAGTGGTTTACAATACCAGCCCCAGCATTTT. Translation: CASGLQYQPQHF.

J is TRBJ2-1 and V is TRBV4-3; possible D gene TRBD1, 5 bases. The V gene lost 1 base and the J gene lost 10 bases, with 14 bases spanning the gap. Germline V gives CDR1 LGHNA, CDR2 YSLEER. The CDR3 is 14 residues long. In nucleotides, the CDR3 is TGCGCCAGCAGCCAAGGCCACACAGGTCTCGAGCAGTTCTTC. Protein: CASSQGHTGLEQFF.

The chain links TRBV18 to TRBJ1-1; D is perhaps TRBD1 (6 bases). Trimming left V 5 bases short and J 1 base short, with 14 bases between. The CDR3 contains 15 residues. Germline values: CDR1 KGHSH, CDR2 LQKENI. This chain's CDR3 is CASSSTQGWNTEAFF. The CDR3 nucleotides are TGTGCCAGCTCATCAACACAGGGCTGGAACACTGAAGCTTTCTTT.

In regard to this clone: One junction end does not reproduce the germline sequence, and a read error may be involved. This rearrangement joins TRBV18 to TRBJ1-1; no reliable D call. Germline CDR1 KGHSH, CDR2 LQKENI. CDR3 length equals 13 residues. CDR3 region: CASPPQQNTEAFF. CDR3 nucleotides: TGTGCCAGCCCACCACAGCAGAACACTGAAGCTTTCTTT.

The chain couples TRBV4-2 to TRBJ1-5; a weak D match, TRBD1 (5 bases). The CDR3 contains 15 residues. V lost 0 bases, J lost 7 bases, and 13 bases lay in between. Germline values: CDR1 LGHNA, CDR2 YNFKEQ. As DNA, the CDR3 is TGTGCCAGCAGCCAAGATAGAAGGGGCGAACAGCCCCAGCATTTT. It yields the protein CASSQDRRGEQPQHF.

The chain links TRBV15 to TRBJ1-2; no clear D. The germline V gene has CDR1 LNHNV and CDR2 YYDKDF (reference sequence). The CDR3 is 14 residues long. V was shortened by 3 bases and J by 3 bases, with 11 bases between the two germline ends. CDR3 loop: CATSSDTVDYGYTF. The CDR3 DNA reads as TGTGCCACCAGCAGCGACACGGTAGACTATGGCTACACCTTC.

The CDR3 sequence is CASSFLNQPQHF. The CDR3 coding sequence is TGTGCCAGCAGTTTCCTCAATCAGCCCCAGCATTTT. This chain links TRBV27 with TRBJ1-5; D gene unclear. With 3 bases removed from V and 3 bases from J, the gap between germline ends came to 3 bases. The V gene's germline CDR1 is MNHEY and CDR2 SMNVEV (reference sequence). This CDR3 region has 12 residues.

The chain links TRBV11-2 to TRBJ2-1, with no clear D. Germline loops: CDR1 SGHAT, CDR2 FQNNGV. The V end lost 1 base, the J end lost 4 bases, and 17 bases lay between the germline ends. The CDR3 is 17 amino acids. CDR3 residues: CASSLVHASGVYNEQFF. CDR3 nucleotide sequence: TGTGCCAGCAGCTTAGTGCACGCTTCAGGCGTTTACAATGAGCAGTTCTTC.

This clone has only a few counts. V is TRBV14 and J is TRBJ2-5, with TRBD1 matching 9 bases. V lost 7 bases, J lost 5 bases, and 8 bases stayed unmatched. This CDR3 has 14 amino acids. Per the germline V gene, CDR1 is SGHDN and CDR2 is FVKESK. This CDR3 is CASKPQGAGETQYF. The CDR3 DNA is TGTGCCAGCAAACCACAGGGGGCAGGGGAGACCCAGTACTTC.

The V and J genes are TRBV2 and TRBJ1-2; D remains unclear. The CDR3 runs to 14 residues. V shed 1 base and J shed 2 bases, with 8 bases lying between them. Per germline, CDR1 SNHLY and CDR2 FYNNEI. The chain's CDR3 is CASSEDTVNYGYTF. The CDR3 bases are TGTGCCAGCAGTGAAGACACCGTAAACTATGGCTACACCTTC.

Only one count was recorded for this clone. The V and J genes are TRBV7-9 and TRBJ2-3; 9 bases match TRBD1. Germline V gives CDR1 SEHNR, CDR2 FQNEAQ (reference sequence). The CDR3 runs 14 residues. V was clipped by 10 bases and J by 0 bases; unmatched bases: 5. The CDR3 protein is CAIQGAPSTDTQYF. CDR3 coding DNA: TGTGCCATACAGGGGGCGCCGAGCACAGATACGCAGTATTTT.

This chain links TRBV19 with TRBJ2-1, with 10 bases lining up with TRBD2. Germline V gives CDR1 LNHDA, CDR2 SQIVND (reference sequence). This CDR3 has 17 amino acids. After removal of 1 base from V and 3 bases from J, the junction contained 6 bases not matched to a gene. The CDR3 region is CASSIVSSGGFYNEQFF. CDR3 coding DNA: TGTGCCAGTAGTATAGTTAGTAGCGGGGGGTTCTACAATGAGCAGTTCTTC.